A single sample gave rise to the 2 T cell receptor beta chains below, sequenced in a study of blood T cell repertoires in COVID-19. Using immunoSEQ multiplex PCR, the repertoire was profiled, and TCRdb retains in-frame clones only, with some absent. The sample lists approximately 130,000 clones, 80% to 90% occurring once. The sample consisted of peripheral blood. These receptors originate from a man in his fifties or sixties with active COVID-19.

This sequence joins TRBV20-1 and TRBJ1-2; D may be TRBD1 (5 bases). CDR3 length: 14 residues. Germline loops: CDR1 DFQATT, CDR2 SNEGSKA (reference sequence). V was shortened by 6 bases and J by 2 bases, with 16 bases between the two germline ends. Written as DNA, the CDR3 is TGCAGTGCCAGTCGGCCACAGGACAACTATGGCTACACCTTC. It is translated as CSASRPQDNYGYTF.

CDR3 bases: TGTGCCAGCCCCCTATATTACAGGGCTTGGGAGACCCAGTACTTC. It is translated as CASPLYYRAWETQYF. The V gene is TRBV6-5, the J gene TRBJ2-5; D is possibly TRBD1 (6 bases). The CDR3 spans 15 residues. Between the trimmed V and J ends, which lost 8 bases and 5 bases, there was a span of 21 bases. The germline gives CDR1 MNHEY, CDR2 SVGAGI.